Shown below are 21 T cell receptor beta chains from a single sample sequenced in a study of cytomegalovirus exposure and HLA in healthy donors. PCR amplification relied on 60 Vbeta primers (plus 13 Jbeta primers). The data were produced by immunoSEQ multiplex PCR, yet TCRdb's version contains in-frame clones alone and is incomplete. The sample includes over 200,000 clones, roughly 91% of them seen just once. Input material: PBMCs. These receptors all stem from a woman younger than 30 in good health and CMV-seronegative.

The chain links TRBV6-5 to TRBJ1-1, with D possibly matching TRBD1 (6 bases). From germline, CDR1 is MNHEY and CDR2 SVGAGI. With 0 bases removed from V and 2 bases from J, the gap between germline ends came to 13 bases. The CDR3 has 16 amino acids. The CDR3, as DNA: TGTGCCAGCAGTTACTCAGTACAGGGCGAAAACACTGAAGCTTTCTTT. Amino acid sequence: CASSYSVQGENTEAFF.

The chain uses TRBV9 and TRBJ2-7; the D gene is possibly TRBD1 (6 bases). Germline V gene sequence: CDR1 SGDLS, CDR2 YYNGEE. V shed 4 bases and J shed 5 bases, with 25 bases lying between them. The CDR3 extends over 17 amino acids. The CDR3 reads CASSSRLDRPFSDEQYF. DNA for the CDR3: TGTGCCAGCAGCTCCCGACTCGACAGGCCCTTTAGCGACGAGCAGTACTTC. Full variable domain (rest looked up from reference TRBV9 and TRBJ2-7): DSGVTQTPKHLITATGQRVTLRCSPRSGDLSVYWYQQSLDQGLQFLIQYYNGEERAKGNILERFSAQQFPDLHSELNLSSLELGDSALYFCASSSRLDRPFSDEQYFGPGTRLTVT.

This clone was seen more than once but under ten times. The rearrangement joins TRBV6-1 to TRBJ2-1; a possible D gene is TRBD1 (5 bases). Per germline, CDR1 MNHNS and CDR2 SASEGT. The CDR3 loop spans 14 amino acids. Trimming pared 6 bases from V and 8 bases from J, leaving 17 bases between. CDR3: CASRWAGIRDEQFF. In DNA, the CDR3 is TGTGCCAGCAGATGGGCAGGGATTAGGGATGAGCAGTTCTTC.

The chain employs TRBV23-1 and TRBJ2-4, with D perhaps TRBD2 (5 bases). TRBV23-1 carries the ORF label, with uncertain function. Trimming shortened V by 9 bases and J by 0 bases, and 12 bases separated the two germline ends. CDR3 length: 14 residues. CDR3 protein: CARGASPAKNIQYF. The CDR3 DNA is TGCGCCAGGGGAGCCTCCCCAGCCAAAAACATTCAGTACTTC.

This clone was picked up a small number of times. The chain recombines TRBV18 with TRBJ1-2; 8 positions match TRBD1. The CDR3 contains 15 residues. Germline V gene sequence: CDR1 KGHSH, CDR2 LQKENI. V was pared by 6 bases and J by 1 base, with 7 bases of the junction left unmatched. The CDR3 nucleotides are TGTGCCAGCTCGGCGGGCGACAGGGGTAACTATGGCTACACCTTC. It translates to CASSAGDRGNYGYTF.

The V gene is TRBV5-6, the J gene TRBJ2-1; 11 nucleotides match TRBD1. Germline CDR1 and CDR2: SGHDT and YYEEEE. This CDR3 has 15 amino acids. V lost 3 bases, J lost 9 bases, and 8 bases stayed unmatched. CDR3 DNA: TGTGCCAGCAGCTGGGACAGGGGGGGCTTGGGTGAGCAGTTCTTC. It encodes CASSWDRGGLGEQFF.

This rearrangement joins TRBV5-4 to TRBJ1-5, with unresolved D. Trimming took off 6 bases at V and 2 bases at J, with 12 bases between the two ends. From germline, CDR1 is SGHNT and CDR2 YYREEE (reference sequence). CDR3 length: 14 residues. The CDR3 protein is CASKRVGRNQPQHF. CDR3 nucleotides: TGTGCCAGCAAGAGGGTGGGTCGCAATCAGCCCCAGCATTTT.

This clone was detected only once. The J gene is TRBJ2-2, the V gene TRBV29-1; the D gene is possibly TRBD2 (5 bases). V gave up 4 bases and J gave up 6 bases, with 12 bases separating them. Germline V CDR1 and CDR2: SQVTM, ANQGSEA. The CDR3 consists of 13 residues. The CDR3 sequence: CSVGTRVAGELFF. The CDR3 DNA follows: TGCAGCGTTGGTACGAGGGTTGCCGGGGAGCTGTTTTTT.

The count of this clone is one. V usage is TRBV25-1 and J usage is TRBJ2-1; 9 bases line up with TRBD2. The CDR3 spans 13 residues. The V gene end was trimmed by 8 bases and the J gene end by 5 bases; junction bases not matched to a gene: 4. Per the germline V gene, CDR1 is MGHDK and CDR2 is SYGVNS. The CDR3 DNA follows: TGTGCCAGCCGAAGCGGGAGGAACAATGAGCAGTTCTTC. Protein sequence: CASRSGRNNEQFF.

The chain joins TRBV4-3 to TRBJ2-1; tentative D call: TRBD2 (7 bases). Germline CDR1 LGHNA, CDR2 YSLEER. The CDR3 is 20 amino acids. The germline V and J ends were trimmed by 4 bases and 5 bases, with 30 bases remaining between them. CDR3 in DNA: TGCGCCAGCAGCCCAGATAGGGGAAAGATATGGGCGGGGGCCCACAATGAGCAGTTCTTC. Protein sequence: CASSPDRGKIWAGAHNEQFF.

This clone was seen only once. The V call is TRBV18, the J call TRBJ2-7; 11 nucleotides match TRBD1. The trim removed 3 bases at V and 4 bases at J, leaving 8 bases unmatched. The CDR3 extends over 16 amino acids. Germline CDR1 reads KGHSH; CDR2 reads LQKENI. This CDR3 reads CASSPSGQGVLYEQYF. DNA for the CDR3: TGTGCCAGCTCACCCTCGGGACAGGGGGTATTGTACGAGCAGTACTTC. The whole variable domain, remainder taken from reference TRBV18 and TRBJ2-7, is NAGVMQNPRHLVRRRGQEARLRCSPMKGHSHVYWYRQLPEEGLKFMVYLQKENIIDESGMPKERFSAEFPKEGPSILRIQQVVRGDSAAYFCASSPSGQGVLYEQYFGPGTRLTVT.

The chain joins TRBV13 to TRBJ2-3; a possible D gene is TRBD1 (6 bases). Between the trimmed V and J ends, which lost 4 bases and 0 bases, there was a span of 14 bases. Germline CDR1 reads PRHDT; CDR2 reads FYEKMQ (reference sequence). There are 16 residues in the CDR3. As DNA, the CDR3 is TGTGCCAGCAGCTCATTGCGAGGGGGTAGCACAGATACGCAGTATTTT. This encodes CASSSLRGGSTDTQYF.

V usage is TRBV5-1 and J usage is TRBJ2-5; D gene uncertain. This CDR3 is built from 14 residues. Germline assignment: CDR1 SGHRS and CDR2 YFSETQ. Trimming pared 0 bases from V and 4 bases from J, leaving 10 bases between. The CDR3 DNA reads as TGCGCCAGCAGCTTGGCGGGTAACGGAGAGACCCAGTACTTC. Its protein product is CASSLAGNGETQYF.

This clone is a singleton in its sample. This chain links TRBV5-1 with TRBJ2-5, with 10 nucleotides matching TRBD1. The CDR3 consists of 16 residues. Unmatched junction bases numbered 14, after V lost 7 bases and J lost 5 bases. Germline V gene sequence: CDR1 SGHRS, CDR2 YFSETQ. Here the CDR3 reads CASYGQGGKWGETQYF. In DNA form, the CDR3 reads TGCGCCAGCTACGGACAGGGGGGAAAATGGGGGGAGACCCAGTACTTC. Full variable domain (remainder filled in from reference TRBV5-1 and TRBJ2-5): KAGVTQTPRYLIKTRGQQVTLSCSPISGHRSVSWYQQTPGQGLQFLFEYFSETQRNKGNFPGRFSGRQFSNSRSEMNVSTLELGDSALYLCASYGQGGKWGETQYFGPGTRLLVL.

This clone was recorded once. DNA of the CDR3: TGTGCCAGCAGCCAAGGCTGGGCAGGGGGTCAGCCCCAGCATTTT. Amino acid sequence: CASSQGWAGGQPQHF. The chain couples TRBV4-2 to TRBJ1-5; 7 bases match TRBD1. Trimming removed 1 base from V and 6 bases from J; junction bases left unmatched: 6. This CDR3 is built from 15 residues. Germline V gene lookup returns CDR1 LGHNA and CDR2 YNFKEQ.

CDR3 sequence reads: CASSPPLIGAGNYGYTF. CDR3 nucleotides: TGTGCCAGCTCACCACCGCTTATAGGGGCAGGAAACTATGGCTACACCTTC. V is TRBV18 and J is TRBJ1-2, with a tentative D call TRBD1 (5 bases). Germline-derived CDR1 and CDR2 are KGHSH and LQKENI. The CDR3 loop spans 17 amino acids. With 0 bases removed from V and 2 bases from J, the gap between germline ends came to 16 bases.

The chain employs TRBV4-2 and TRBJ1-2, with D perhaps matching TRBD1 (5 bases). The CDR3 has 16 amino acids. V lost 1 base and J lost 4, with 16 bases in between. Germline CDR1 reads LGHNA; CDR2 reads YNFKEQ. CDR3 sequence: CASSQVGTDSGYGYTF. The CDR3 coding sequence is TGTGCCAGCAGCCAAGTTGGGACTGACAGTGGCTATGGCTACACCTTC.

The chain is built from TRBV2 and TRBJ2-5; TRBD2 matches at 10 bases. The CDR3 is 15 amino acids. The V gene end was trimmed by 2 bases and the J gene end by 5 bases; junction bases not matched to a gene: 5. CDR1 is SNHLY, CDR2 FYNNEI, per germline. The CDR3 coding sequence is TGTGCCAGCAGTGAATCTAGCGGGAGTTCTGAGACCCAGTACTTC. This codes for CASSESSGSSETQYF.

The chain carries TRBV10-2 and TRBJ1-6; D gene ambiguous. Deletions cut 1 base from V and 0 bases from J, with 7 bases between. CDR3 length: 16 amino acids. Germline V CDR1 and CDR2: WSHSY, SAAADI. CDR3 coding DNA: TGCGCCAGCAGTGAGTTAATGAGCTCCTATAATTCACCCCTCCACTTT. As protein: CASSELMSSYNSPLHF.

The CDR3: CASSPGGAEAFF. The DNA of the CDR3 is TGTGCCAGCAGCCCGGGGGGCGCTGAAGCTTTCTTT. The rearrangement joins TRBV27 to TRBJ1-1; perhaps TRBD1 as D (6 bases). Germline values: CDR1 MNHEY, CDR2 SMNVEV (reference sequence). The ends were cut back, 6 bases at V and 6 bases at J, with 11 bases in the middle. The CDR3 runs 12 residues.

This rearrangement joins TRBV27 to TRBJ2-4; the D is unclear. Germline V lookup: CDR1 MNHEY, CDR2 SMNVEV (reference sequence). The CDR3 is 16 residues long. V was shortened by 3 bases and J by 0 bases, with 12 bases between the two germline ends. CDR3 DNA sequence: TGTGCCAGCAGTTTCTCTCCCTTATTAGCCAAAAACATTCAGTACTTC. This sequence encodes CASSFSPLLAKNIQYF.